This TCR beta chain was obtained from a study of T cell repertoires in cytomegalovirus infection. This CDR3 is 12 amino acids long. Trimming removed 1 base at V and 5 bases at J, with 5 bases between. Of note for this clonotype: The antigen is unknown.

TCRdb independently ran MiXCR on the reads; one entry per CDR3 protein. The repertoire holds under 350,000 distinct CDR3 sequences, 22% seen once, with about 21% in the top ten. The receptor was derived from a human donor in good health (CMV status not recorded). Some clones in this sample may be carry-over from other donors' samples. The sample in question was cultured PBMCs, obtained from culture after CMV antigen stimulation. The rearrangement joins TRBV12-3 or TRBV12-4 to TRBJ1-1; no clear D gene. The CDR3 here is CASSLDWTEAFF. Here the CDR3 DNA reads TGTGCCAGCAGTTTAGATTGGACTGAAGCTTTCTTT.